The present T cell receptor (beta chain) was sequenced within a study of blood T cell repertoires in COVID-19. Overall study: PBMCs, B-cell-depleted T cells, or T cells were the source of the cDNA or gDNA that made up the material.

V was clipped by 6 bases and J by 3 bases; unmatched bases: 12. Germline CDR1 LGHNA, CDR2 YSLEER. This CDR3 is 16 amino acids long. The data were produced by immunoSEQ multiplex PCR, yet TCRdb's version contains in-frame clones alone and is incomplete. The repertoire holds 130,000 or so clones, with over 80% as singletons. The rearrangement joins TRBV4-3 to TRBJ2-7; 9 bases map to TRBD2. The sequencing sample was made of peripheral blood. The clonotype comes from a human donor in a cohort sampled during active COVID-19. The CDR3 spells CASSGGGLAGDYEQYF. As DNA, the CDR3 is TGCGCCAGCAGTGGAGGGGGCTTAGCGGGAGACTACGAGCAGTACTTC.